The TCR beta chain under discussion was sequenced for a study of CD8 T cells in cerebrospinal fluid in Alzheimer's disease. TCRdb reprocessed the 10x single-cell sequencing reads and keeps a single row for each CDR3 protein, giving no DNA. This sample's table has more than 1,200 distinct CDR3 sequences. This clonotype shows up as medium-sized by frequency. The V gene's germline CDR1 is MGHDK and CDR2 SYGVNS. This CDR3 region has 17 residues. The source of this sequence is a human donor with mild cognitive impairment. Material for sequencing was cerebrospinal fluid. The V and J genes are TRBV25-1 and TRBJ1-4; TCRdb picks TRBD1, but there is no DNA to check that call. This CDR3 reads CASSEVGPPGGNEKLFF.